A single T cell receptor beta chain is shown here with its context. Libraries were prepared by immunoSEQ multiplex PCR; TCRdb keeps only in-frame clonotypes and omits some of them. The sample holds over 30,000 clones, around 80% seen once. These data originate in a study of STAT5B mutations in CD4+ large granular lymphocyte leukemia. This receptor was identified in a human donor in good health. Sequenced: CD4+ T cells from blood buffy coats.

In DNA form, the CDR3 reads TGCGCCAGCACCAGGGGTGGGCCGTTGGATGGCTACACCTTC. Translating gives CASTRGGPLDGYTF. This rearrangement joins TRBV5-1 to TRBJ1-2; a weak D match, TRBD1 (6 bases). The CDR3 runs 14 residues. Trimming pared 6 bases from V and 6 bases from J, leaving 18 bases between. Germline V gene data show CDR1 as SGHRS and CDR2 as YFSETQ.